Reported below is one T cell receptor beta chain. The J segment lost 7 bases and the V segment lost 3 bases, leaving 6 bases of the junction unmatched. This CDR3 is built from 15 residues. From germline, CDR1 is KGHSH and CDR2 LQKENI. The data originate from a study of blood T cell repertoires in COVID-19. This table comes from immunoSEQ multiplex PCR, and its TCRdb copy is limited to in-frame clones, with some not included. The table includes under 200,000 clones, roughly four fifths detected once. V gene TRBV18 combines with J gene TRBJ1-6, with TRBD1 matching over 7 bases. Sequenced input: peripheral blood. The TCR originated in a woman of 80 years or more with acute or convalescent COVID-19. CDR3 in amino acids: CASSPGQAINSPLHF. For the CDR3, the DNA is TGTGCCAGCTCACCCGGACAGGCCATAAATTCACCCCTCCACTTT.